These T cell receptor beta chains were read from a single sample in a study of blood T cells in healthy people across ages. TCRdb fed the 5' RACE reads into MiXCR, producing one record per CDR3 protein. The repertoire holds approximately 790,000 distinct CDR3 sequences, with 55% to 65% as singletons. What was sequenced was blood. All receptors come from a man younger than 40 in good health. The CDR3 runs from the conserved cysteine through the conserved F or W. Fields, in order: V gene, clone size, J gene, D gene, CDR3 protein, CDR3 DNA. A D gene is named only where the DNA matches it firmly. The listing skips clone size in some rows; elsewhere it reads once, few, many or a size class.

v_call: TRBV7-2
clone_size: -
j_call: TRBJ2-3
d_call: TRBD2
cdr3_aa: CASTRVAGPLDTQYF
cdr3_nt: TGTGCCAGCACCCGGGTAGCGGGCCCCCTAGATACGCAGTATTTT

v_call: TRBV6-2/TRBV6-3
clone_size: -
j_call: TRBJ2-1
d_call: -
cdr3_aa: CASSYSTLVNEQFF
cdr3_nt: TGTGCCAGCAGTTACTCGACGCTAGTGAATGAGCAGTTCTTC

v_call: TRBV6-5
clone_size: -
j_call: TRBJ2-7
d_call: -
cdr3_aa: CASSYEAGAYEQYF
cdr3_nt: TGTGCCAGCAGTTACGAGGCAGGGGCCTACGAGCAGTACTTC

v_call: TRBV10-3
clone_size: -
j_call: TRBJ2-5
d_call: -
cdr3_aa: CAIGQVFVGQETQYF
cdr3_nt: TGTGCCATCGGCCAGGTTTTCGTGGGCCAAGAGACCCAGTACTTC

v_call: TRBV10-3
clone_size: -
j_call: TRBJ2-4
d_call: TRBD1
cdr3_aa: CASSRDRNDRAKNIQYF
cdr3_nt: TGTGCCTCGTCCCGGGACAGGAATGATAGAGCCAAAAACATTCAGTACTTC

v_call: TRBV29-1
clone_size: few
j_call: TRBJ1-4
d_call: -
cdr3_aa: CSVGKGGSNEKLFF
cdr3_nt: TGTAGCGTTGGGAAAGGGGGGAGTAATGAAAAACTGTTTTTT

v_call: TRBV12-3/TRBV12-4
clone_size: -
j_call: TRBJ2-3
d_call: TRBD2
cdr3_aa: CASSTTSGGATDTQYF
cdr3_nt: TGTGCCAGCAGCACCACTAGCGGGGGGGCCACAGATACGCAGTATTTT

v_call: TRBV20-1
clone_size: -
j_call: TRBJ2-7
d_call: -
cdr3_aa: CSARWLTSYEQYF
cdr3_nt: TGCAGTGCTAGATGGCTGACCTCCTACGAGCAGTACTTC

v_call: TRBV11-1
clone_size: -
j_call: TRBJ1-4
d_call: TRBD1
cdr3_aa: CASSLWGHRQGPGPANEKLFF
cdr3_nt: TGTGCCAGCAGCTTATGGGGACACCGACAGGGCCCGGGGCCAGCTAATGAAAAACTGTTTTTT

v_call: TRBV12-3/TRBV12-4
clone_size: -
j_call: TRBJ2-7
d_call: -
cdr3_aa: CASRPEGGGYEQYF
cdr3_nt: TGTGCCAGCAGGCCCGAGGGGGGGGGTTACGAGCAGTACTTC

v_call: TRBV29-1
clone_size: few
j_call: TRBJ2-3
d_call: -
cdr3_aa: CSVRGSGFDTQYF
cdr3_nt: TGCAGCGTTAGGGGATCAGGGTTTGATACGCAGTATTTT

v_call: TRBV20-1
clone_size: -
j_call: TRBJ2-2
d_call: -
cdr3_aa: CSASGVAANTGELFF
cdr3_nt: TGCAGTGCTAGCGGAGTAGCGGCGAACACCGGGGAGCTGTTTTTT

v_call: TRBV6-5
clone_size: -
j_call: TRBJ2-5
d_call: -
cdr3_aa: CASNYSYQETQYF
cdr3_nt: TGTGCCAGCAATTACTCGTACCAAGAGACCCAGTACTTC

v_call: TRBV2
clone_size: -
j_call: TRBJ2-3
d_call: TRBD2
cdr3_aa: CASRSRLAGGQGTDTQYF
cdr3_nt: TGTGCCAGCAGGAGTAGACTAGCGGGGGGTCAAGGCACAGATACGCAGTATTTT

v_call: TRBV4-2
clone_size: -
j_call: TRBJ2-7
d_call: -
cdr3_aa: CASSQDIQVRYEQYF
cdr3_nt: TGTGCCAGCAGCCAAGATATCCAGGTGAGGTACGAGCAGTACTTC

v_call: TRBV21-1
clone_size: many
j_call: TRBJ1-2
d_call: -
cdr3_aa: CASSKPLHRGLRGYTF
cdr3_nt: TGTGCCAGCAGCAAACCCCTACACAGGGGCCTACGGGGCTACACCTTC

v_call: TRBV10-3
clone_size: few
j_call: TRBJ2-5
d_call: TRBD2
cdr3_aa: CAIRDTSPGGQETQYF
cdr3_nt: TGTGCCATCAGGGATACCTCACCGGGGGGTCAAGAGACCCAGTACTTC

v_call: TRBV28
clone_size: -
j_call: TRBJ2-3
d_call: -
cdr3_aa: CASSPPWGNTDTQYF
cdr3_nt: TGTGCCAGCAGCCCCCCTTGGGGGAATACAGATACGCAGTATTTT

v_call: TRBV7-9
clone_size: many
j_call: TRBJ1-6
d_call: -
cdr3_aa: CASSSSSPLHF
cdr3_nt: TGTGCCAGCAGCTCGAGTTCACCCCTCCACTTT

v_call: TRBV20-1
clone_size: -
j_call: TRBJ2-3
d_call: TRBD1
cdr3_aa: CSAYDRVGTDTQYF
cdr3_nt: TGCAGTGCCTATGACAGGGTGGGCACAGATACGCAGTATTTT

v_call: TRBV7-2
clone_size: -
j_call: TRBJ1-1
d_call: -
cdr3_aa: CASSLHEAALNTEAFF
cdr3_nt: TGTGCCAGCAGCTTACATGAAGCAGCGTTGAACACTGAAGCTTTCTTT

v_call: TRBV7-2
clone_size: -
j_call: TRBJ1-3
d_call: TRBD1
cdr3_aa: CASSSDRAPGNTIYF
cdr3_nt: TGTGCCAGCAGCTCCGACAGGGCTCCCGGAAACACCATATATTTT

v_call: TRBV5-5
clone_size: few
j_call: TRBJ1-2
d_call: TRBD1
cdr3_aa: CASSPTTGQRGNYGYTF
cdr3_nt: TGTGCCAGCAGCCCAACTACGGGACAGCGCGGGAACTATGGCTACACCTTC

v_call: TRBV9
clone_size: -
j_call: TRBJ2-1
d_call: TRBD1
cdr3_aa: CASSVGDRKQFF
cdr3_nt: TGTGCCAGCAGCGTAGGGGACAGAAAGCAGTTCTTC

v_call: TRBV7-2
clone_size: -
j_call: TRBJ2-7
d_call: -
cdr3_aa: CASSAYRAHGEQYF
cdr3_nt: TGTGCCAGCAGCGCCTATCGGGCCCACGGCGAGCAGTACTTC

v_call: TRBV29-1
clone_size: few
j_call: TRBJ2-3
d_call: -
cdr3_aa: CSVTGVTDTQYF
cdr3_nt: TGCAGCGTTACGGGGGTCACAGATACGCAGTATTTT

v_call: TRBV12-3/TRBV12-4
clone_size: few
j_call: TRBJ2-3
d_call: -
cdr3_aa: CASSIHPDTQYF
cdr3_nt: TGTGCCAGCAGCATACACCCAGATACGCAGTATTTT

v_call: TRBV2
clone_size: -
j_call: TRBJ2-3
d_call: TRBD1
cdr3_aa: CASRAPRTGFTDTQYF
cdr3_nt: TGTGCCAGCAGGGCCCCTCGGACAGGGTTCACAGATACGCAGTATTTT

v_call: TRBV14
clone_size: -
j_call: TRBJ2-1
d_call: TRBD2
cdr3_aa: CASSQLAGGLNEQFF
cdr3_nt: TGTGCCAGCAGCCAATTGGCGGGGGGGCTAAATGAGCAGTTCTTC

v_call: TRBV27
clone_size: -
j_call: TRBJ2-2
d_call: TRBD1
cdr3_aa: CASSITDRGGTGELFF
cdr3_nt: TGTGCCAGCAGTATAACAGACAGGGGTGGCACCGGGGAGCTGTTTTTT

v_call: TRBV5-1
clone_size: -
j_call: TRBJ2-7
d_call: -
cdr3_aa: CASSTQGHEQYF
cdr3_nt: TGCGCCAGCAGCACCCAGGGCCACGAGCAGTACTTC

v_call: TRBV9
clone_size: once
j_call: TRBJ1-2
d_call: TRBD1
cdr3_aa: CASSVGGGQGADGYTF
cdr3_nt: TGTGCCAGCAGCGTAGGCGGAGGACAGGGGGCGGATGGCTACACCTTC

v_call: TRBV7-2
clone_size: many
j_call: TRBJ1-4
d_call: TRBD1
cdr3_aa: CASSLWTGQGEKLFF
cdr3_nt: TGTGCCAGCAGCTTGTGGACAGGGCAGGGGGAAAAACTGTTTTTT

v_call: TRBV20-1
clone_size: few
j_call: TRBJ2-7
d_call: -
cdr3_aa: CSAGPGTYEQYF
cdr3_nt: TGCAGTGCTGGGCCGGGTACCTACGAGCAGTACTTC

v_call: TRBV14
clone_size: -
j_call: TRBJ2-7
d_call: TRBD2
cdr3_aa: CASSLLAGALYEQYF
cdr3_nt: TGTGCCAGCAGCCTTTTAGCGGGGGCACTCTACGAGCAGTACTTC

v_call: TRBV9
clone_size: -
j_call: TRBJ2-2
d_call: -
cdr3_aa: CASSLSTGGRGELFF
cdr3_nt: TGTGCCAGCAGCCTATCGACGGGGGGCCGGGGGGAGCTGTTTTTT

v_call: TRBV12-3/TRBV12-4
clone_size: -
j_call: TRBJ2-3
d_call: -
cdr3_aa: CASSPPGPSTDTQYF
cdr3_nt: TGTGCCAGCAGCCCCCCGGGACCGAGCACAGATACGCAGTATTTT

v_call: TRBV20-1
clone_size: -
j_call: TRBJ2-7
d_call: -
cdr3_aa: CSAVYRASYEQYF
cdr3_nt: TGCAGTGCTGTGTACAGGGCATCATACGAGCAGTACTTC

v_call: TRBV20-1
clone_size: -
j_call: TRBJ1-5
d_call: -
cdr3_aa: CSARDPLWPQPQHF
cdr3_nt: TGCAGTGCTAGAGACCCCTTATGGCCTCAGCCCCAGCATTTT

v_call: TRBV4-3
clone_size: -
j_call: TRBJ2-3
d_call: -
cdr3_aa: CASSQESVPLGGDTQYF
cdr3_nt: TGCGCCAGCAGCCAAGAATCGGTGCCCTTGGGGGGAGATACGCAGTATTTT

v_call: TRBV20-1
clone_size: -
j_call: TRBJ1-4
d_call: -
cdr3_aa: CSARGPGLIEKLFF
cdr3_nt: TGCAGTGCCCGGGGCCCGGGGTTAATTGAAAAACTGTTTTTT

v_call: TRBV7-3
clone_size: -
j_call: TRBJ1-1
d_call: -
cdr3_aa: CASSLGGTTNTEAFF
cdr3_nt: TGTGCCAGCAGCTTAGGCGGGACAACGAACACTGAAGCTTTCTTT

v_call: TRBV7-2
clone_size: many
j_call: TRBJ2-5
d_call: -
cdr3_aa: CASSLTSGRETQYF
cdr3_nt: TGTGCCAGCAGCTTAACCTCGGGGCGCGAGACCCAGTACTTC

v_call: TRBV9
clone_size: once
j_call: TRBJ2-5
d_call: -
cdr3_aa: CASSTTTGETQYF
cdr3_nt: TGTGCCAGCAGCACGACAACGGGGGAGACCCAGTACTTC

v_call: TRBV18
clone_size: many
j_call: TRBJ2-5
d_call: TRBD1
cdr3_aa: CASSPTGPGETQYF
cdr3_nt: TGTGCCAGCTCACCGACAGGGCCTGGCGAGACCCAGTACTTC

v_call: TRBV20-1
clone_size: -
j_call: TRBJ2-7
d_call: -
cdr3_aa: CSASDRPYEQYF
cdr3_nt: TGCAGTGCGTCGGACAGACCCTACGAGCAGTACTTC

v_call: TRBV3-1
clone_size: -
j_call: TRBJ2-2
d_call: TRBD2
cdr3_aa: CASSRTSGGPYTGELFF
cdr3_nt: TGTGCCAGCAGCCGTACTAGCGGGGGGCCCTACACCGGGGAGCTGTTTTTT

v_call: TRBV20-1
clone_size: -
j_call: TRBJ2-1
d_call: -
cdr3_aa: CSARGPAAEQFF
cdr3_nt: TGCAGTGCTAGAGGCCCAGCGGCTGAGCAGTTCTTC

v_call: TRBV13
clone_size: -
j_call: TRBJ2-1
d_call: -
cdr3_aa: CASSFGRSYNEQFF
cdr3_nt: TGTGCCAGCAGCTTCGGAAGGAGCTACAATGAGCAGTTCTTC

v_call: TRBV28
clone_size: -
j_call: TRBJ2-5
d_call: TRBD1
cdr3_aa: CASSSIDRGAETQYF
cdr3_nt: TGTGCCAGCAGCTCTATCGACAGGGGAGCAGAGACCCAGTACTTC

v_call: TRBV5-6
clone_size: -
j_call: TRBJ2-1
d_call: -
cdr3_aa: CASSFYSLGAYNEQFF
cdr3_nt: TGTGCCAGCAGCTTTTACTCCCTTGGGGCCTACAATGAGCAGTTCTTC

v_call: TRBV5-1
clone_size: -
j_call: TRBJ2-3
d_call: -
cdr3_aa: CASSLEVVTRGTDTQYF
cdr3_nt: TGCGCCAGCAGCTTGGAAGTTGTCACGCGAGGGACAGATACGCAGTATTTT

v_call: TRBV28
clone_size: -
j_call: TRBJ2-7
d_call: -
cdr3_aa: CASSSGPRDWRAHYEQYF
cdr3_nt: TGTGCCAGCAGCTCGGGCCCCCGGGACTGGCGGGCCCACTACGAGCAGTACTTC

v_call: TRBV10-3
clone_size: -
j_call: TRBJ1-2
d_call: TRBD1
cdr3_aa: CAISEQRDRTPYGYTF
cdr3_nt: TGTGCCATCAGTGAGCAGCGGGACAGGACGCCCTATGGCTACACCTTC

v_call: TRBV7-9
clone_size: once
j_call: TRBJ2-1
d_call: -
cdr3_aa: CASSLMGGLDEQFF
cdr3_nt: TGTGCCAGCAGCTTAATGGGGGGCCTCGATGAGCAGTTCTTC

v_call: TRBV4-1
clone_size: -
j_call: TRBJ2-3
d_call: -
cdr3_aa: CASSQLGFSTDMQYF
cdr3_nt: TGCGCCAGCAGCCAACTAGGGTTTAGCACAGATATGCAGTATTTT

v_call: TRBV30
clone_size: -
j_call: TRBJ1-1
d_call: TRBD1
cdr3_aa: CAWSIQGQGRAFF
cdr3_nt: TGTGCCTGGAGTATACAAGGACAGGGTAGGGCTTTCTTT

v_call: TRBV29-1
clone_size: once
j_call: TRBJ2-7
d_call: -
cdr3_aa: CSVVPSGDPYEQYF
cdr3_nt: TGCAGCGTTGTACCGTCAGGGGACCCCTACGAGCAGTACTTC

v_call: TRBV9
clone_size: once
j_call: TRBJ2-3
d_call: TRBD2
cdr3_aa: CASSASGGADTQYF
cdr3_nt: TGTGCCAGCAGCGCTAGCGGGGGGGCAGATACGCAGTATTTT

v_call: TRBV20-1
clone_size: -
j_call: TRBJ2-7
d_call: -
cdr3_aa: CSARVAEEQYF
cdr3_nt: TGCAGTGCTAGAGTGGCAGAGGAGCAGTACTTC